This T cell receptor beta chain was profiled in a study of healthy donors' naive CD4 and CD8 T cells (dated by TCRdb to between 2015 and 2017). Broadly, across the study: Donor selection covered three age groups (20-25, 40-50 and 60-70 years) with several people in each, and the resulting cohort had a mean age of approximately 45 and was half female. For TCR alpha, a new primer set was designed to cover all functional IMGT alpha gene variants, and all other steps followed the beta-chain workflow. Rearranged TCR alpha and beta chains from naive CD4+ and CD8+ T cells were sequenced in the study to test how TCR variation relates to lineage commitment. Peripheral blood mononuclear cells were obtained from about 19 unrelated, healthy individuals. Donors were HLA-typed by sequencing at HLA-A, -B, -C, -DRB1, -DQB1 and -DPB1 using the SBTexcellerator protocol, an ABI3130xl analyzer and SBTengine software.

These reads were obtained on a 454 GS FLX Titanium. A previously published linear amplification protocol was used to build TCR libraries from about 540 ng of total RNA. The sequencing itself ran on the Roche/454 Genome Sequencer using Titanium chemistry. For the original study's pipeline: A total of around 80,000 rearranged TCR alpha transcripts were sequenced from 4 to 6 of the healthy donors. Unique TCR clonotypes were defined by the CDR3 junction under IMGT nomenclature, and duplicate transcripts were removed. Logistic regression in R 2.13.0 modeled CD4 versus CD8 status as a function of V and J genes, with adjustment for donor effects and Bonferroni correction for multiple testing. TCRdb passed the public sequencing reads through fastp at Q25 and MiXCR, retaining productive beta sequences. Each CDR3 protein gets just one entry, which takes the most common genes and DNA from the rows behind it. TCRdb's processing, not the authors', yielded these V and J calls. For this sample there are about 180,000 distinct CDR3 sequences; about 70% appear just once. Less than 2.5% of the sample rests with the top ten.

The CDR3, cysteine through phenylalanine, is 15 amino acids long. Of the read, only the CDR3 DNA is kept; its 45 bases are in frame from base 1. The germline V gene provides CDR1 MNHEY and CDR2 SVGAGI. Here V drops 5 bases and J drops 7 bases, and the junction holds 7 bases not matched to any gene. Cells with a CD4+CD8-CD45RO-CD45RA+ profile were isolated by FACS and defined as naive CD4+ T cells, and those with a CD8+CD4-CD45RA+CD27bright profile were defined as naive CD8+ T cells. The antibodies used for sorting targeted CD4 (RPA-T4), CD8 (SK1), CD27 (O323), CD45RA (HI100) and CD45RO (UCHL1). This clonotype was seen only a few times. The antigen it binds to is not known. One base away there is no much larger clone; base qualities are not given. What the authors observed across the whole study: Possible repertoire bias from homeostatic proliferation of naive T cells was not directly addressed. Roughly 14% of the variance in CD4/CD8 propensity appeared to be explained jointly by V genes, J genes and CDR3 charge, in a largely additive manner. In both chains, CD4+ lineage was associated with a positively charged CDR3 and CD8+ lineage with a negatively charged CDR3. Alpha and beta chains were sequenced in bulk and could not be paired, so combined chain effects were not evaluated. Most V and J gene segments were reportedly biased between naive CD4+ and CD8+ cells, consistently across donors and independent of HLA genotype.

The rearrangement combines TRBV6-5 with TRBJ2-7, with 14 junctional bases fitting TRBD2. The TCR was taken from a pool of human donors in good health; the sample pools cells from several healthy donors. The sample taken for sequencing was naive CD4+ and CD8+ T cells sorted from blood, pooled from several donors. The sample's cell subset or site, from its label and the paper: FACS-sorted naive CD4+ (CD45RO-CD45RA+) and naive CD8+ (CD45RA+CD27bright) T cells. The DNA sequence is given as TGTGCCAGCAGTGCCGGACTAGCGGGAGGTAATGAGCAGTACTTC. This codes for CASSAGLAGGNEQYF.